Below, one TCR beta chain is given with its context. Its antigen is currently not known. No base qualities exist here, and no much larger clone lies one base off it. Relative to germline, V is 4 bases shorter and J is 4 bases shorter, with 14 bases between their ends. CDR1 and CDR2 are drawn from the germline V gene: SGDLS, YYNGEE. Reading from cysteine to phenylalanine, the CDR3 counts 14 amino acids. Only the CDR3 region is kept as DNA, spanning 42 bases read in frame from base 1. The data stem from a study of blood T cell repertoires in COVID-19 (TCRdb year 2020). Background for the entire study: Samples covering the acute and convalescent phases of COVID-19 were provided by collaborators in the United States, Italy and Spain. Samples came from the ongoing ImmuneRACE study (first 160 participants) plus 1,254 subjects from 6 global collaborators. A de-identified subject ID, COVID-19 status, age in years and sex were almost always included in the sample metadata. Where available, HLA class I and class II types were taken from metadata supplied by the sample provider and were not determined by assay-based typing. The repertoires were made available in a free public database intended to serve as a resource for research on the immune response to SARS-CoV-2. The dataset comprised deeply sampled blood TCRbeta repertoires from subjects exposed to, actively infected with, or recovered from COVID-19. The prospective study material was composed of cDNA or gDNA derived from T cells, B-cell-depleted T cells, or PBMCs. Study-level results and caveats: Clinical and demographic metadata were provided uncurated, with the amount varying by source and participant.

A second Seattle source provided samples from volunteer blood donors who had recovered from COVID-19. Collaborating institutions collected whole blood in K2EDTA tubes following their own protocols. For TCRbeta analysis, collaborator samples were shipped as frozen whole blood, as isolated PBMCs, or as DNA extracted from either sample type. TCRbeta CDR3 regions were amplified from genomic DNA using the immunoSEQ Assay, a bias-controlled multiplex PCR. The paper's data handling went like this. The number of nucleated cells in each sample was estimated from the amplification of reference gene primers within the assay. Sequence reads were collapsed and filtered to measure the absolute abundance of every unique TCRbeta CDR3 rearrangement. Productive Simpson clonality was computed per sample as the square root of Simpson's diversity index over productive rearrangements. TCRdb carries this immuneACCESS record with in-frame sequences only. Its versions omit some clonotypes, under half of them owing to an unresolved V gene in the studies checked, with the rest unexplained. V, J and clone size reflect that table, while D and trimming were determined from the DNA. The sample table contains some 200,000 clones; only one count was recorded for about 90% of them. The biggest ten clones account for about 12% of the sample.

Sequenced input: peripheral blood. The receptor was isolated from a woman under 30 who had recovered from COVID-19. Here the chain combines TRBV9 and TRBJ1-1, with the D gene too uncertain to name. In nucleotides, the sequence is TGTGCCAGCAGCCTCCCCACCGGCGGCACTGAAGCTTTCTTT. Translated, it gives CASSLPTGGTEAFF.